This entry lists 29 T cell receptor beta chains sequenced from one sample in a study of T cells in Graves' hyperthyroidism and ophthalmopathy. RNA transcripts served as the template for amplifying TCR beta CDR3 regions. The HTBI primer set was used in a first-round RT-PCR of the TCR CDR3. TCRdb passed the multiplex PCR reads through MiXCR, listing each CDR3 protein once. Of 410,000 or so distinct CDR3 sequences in the sample, roughly 14% were seen once. The material sequenced was blood. The receptor source for this set is a man between 18 and 29 years old with Graves' ophthalmopathy.

This sequence joins TRBV5-1 and TRBJ1-4, with 9 bases fitting TRBD1. This CDR3 has 17 residues. CDR1 is SGHRS and CDR2 is YFSETQ in the germline V gene. The J segment lost 7 bases and the V segment lost 1 base, leaving 11 bases of the junction unmatched. The CDR3 sequence is CASSLLGQGASVEKLFF. In DNA, the CDR3 is TGCGCCAGCAGCTTGCTGGGACAGGGCGCGTCAGTTGAAAAACTGTTTTTT.

In its sample, this clonotype was seen many times. The chain carries TRBV27 and TRBJ1-5; 7 nucleotides align to TRBD1. CDR3 length equals 14 residues. Germline V gene lookup returns CDR1 MNHEY and CDR2 SMNVEV (reference sequence). V dropped 5 bases and J dropped 3; count of bases not matched to a gene: 4. CDR3 loop: CASSIQGPNQPQHF. The CDR3 nucleotides read TGTGCCAGCAGTATACAGGGGCCCAATCAGCCCCAGCATTTT.

The rearrangement links TRBV7-9 to TRBJ2-1; 10 bases agree with TRBD2. Per the germline V gene, CDR1 is SEHNR and CDR2 is FQNEAQ (reference sequence). This CDR3 has 14 residues. The ends lost 1 base at V and 9 bases at J; junction bases unmatched: 3. CDR3 in DNA: TGTGCCAGCAGCTTAGGTACTAGCGGGACTGAGCAGTTCTTC. Amino acid sequence: CASSLGTSGTEQFF.

The chain combines TRBV4-1 with TRBJ2-5; 8 bases match TRBD2. The CDR3 has 17 amino acids. Looked up from germline, CDR1 is MGHRA and CDR2 is YSYEKL. Losses at the gene ends were 4 bases for V and 1 base for J; bases not matched to a gene: 11. CDR3 nucleotides: TGCGCCAGCAGCCGCGGATACGGGACTAGTCTCCAAGAGACCCAGTACTTC. Translating gives CASSRGYGTSLQETQYF.

The genes are TRBV7-9 and TRBJ1-1; 8 nucleotides align to TRBD1. In germline, CDR1 is SEHNR, CDR2 FQNEAQ (reference sequence). CDR3 length: 13 residues. Trimming removed 4 bases from V and 10 bases from J; junction bases left unmatched: 8. The CDR3 nucleotides are TGTGCCAGCAGCTCTGGGACAGGAAGATCAGCTTTCTTT. Residues: CASSSGTGRSAFF.

This clonotype appeared a few times. The chain combines TRBV6-2 or TRBV6-3 with TRBJ1-1, with TRBD1 matching 8 bases. This CDR3 has 16 amino acids. Germline-derived CDR1 and CDR2 are MNHEY and SVGEGT. Trimming took 5 bases from V and 1 from J; bases not matched to a gene: 9. Here the CDR3 DNA reads TGTGCCAGCAGTCCACTACGAGACAGGGGGAACACTGAAGCTTTCTTT. Translating gives CASSPLRDRGNTEAFF.

This chain uses TRBV5-8 with TRBJ2-1; D possibly corresponds to TRBD1 (5 bases). The CDR3 consists of 13 residues. Germline V gives CDR1 SGHTS, CDR2 YDEGEE. V shed 4 bases and J shed 11 bases, with 16 bases lying between them. In DNA form, the CDR3 reads TGTGCCAGCAGCCTGCCGAAGGGGCGACAGCAGTTCTTC. Amino acid sequence: CASSLPKGRQQFF.

This clonotype was counted many times. The CDR3 spells CASSLGTVHQFF. The CDR3, as DNA: TGTGCCAGCAGTTTAGGGACAGTCCACCAGTTCTTC. The chain has TRBV12-3 or TRBV12-4 and TRBJ2-1; maybe TRBD1 (6 bases). V dropped 1 base and J dropped 13 bases, with 11 bases sitting between them. CDR3 length: 12 amino acids.

This clonotype occurred many times. The chain carries TRBV6-1 and TRBJ1-5; D gene uncertain. Germline V gives CDR1 MNHNS, CDR2 SASEGT. V lost 7 bases, J lost 0 bases, and 31 bases lay in between. The CDR3 length is 21 residues. The CDR3 nucleotides are TGTGCCAGCAACCTACCCCAGTCCTACATTAGGAGCGGCAATAGCAATCAGCCCCAGCATTTT. It is translated as CASNLPQSYIRSGNSNQPQHF.

There are many counts of this clonotype. The genes are TRBV27 and TRBJ2-7; D not certain. Trimming pared 3 bases from V and 5 bases from J, leaving 11 bases between. The CDR3 runs to 13 residues. Germline V gene data show CDR1 as MNHEY and CDR2 as SMNVEV (reference sequence). CDR3 sequence: CASSLVLGNEQYF. In DNA form, the CDR3 reads TGTGCCAGCAGTTTGGTTCTGGGCAACGAGCAGTACTTC.

With regard to this clonotype: Because it lacks the conserved phenylalanine or tryptophan at the end, this CDR3 is likely a read error. The chain has TRBV7-9 and TRBJ2-5; 7 bases are a match to TRBD1. J gave up 3 bases and V 4 bases, and 2 bases lay outside the gene matches. This CDR3 has 13 residues. Germline CDR1 and CDR2: SEHNR and FQNEAQ (reference sequence). The DNA of the CDR3 is TGTGCCAGCAGCTCTGGGACAGAAGAGACCCAGTACCTC. Protein product: CASSSGTEETQYL.

This chain links TRBV4-2 with TRBJ2-1; 10 bases agree with TRBD2. This CDR3 is 18 amino acids long. The germline V gene encodes CDR1 LGHNA and CDR2 YNFKEQ. Trimming removed 2 bases from V and 8 bases from J; junction bases left unmatched: 15. CDR3 sequence (DNA): TGTGCCAGCAGCCAATACCCCCCTCCTAGCGGGAGCTTCGATGAGCAGTTCTTC. Translated: CASSQYPPPSGSFDEQFF.

This clonotype was recorded many times. V usage is TRBV6-1 and J usage is TRBJ2-7, with a weak D call TRBD1 (5 bases). The germline gives CDR1 MNHNS, CDR2 SASEGT. The CDR3 totals 13 residues. Trimming took 6 bases from V and 5 from J, leaving 14 bases between them. CDR3 in amino acids: CASSPREGDEQYF. The CDR3 nucleotides read TGTGCCAGCAGCCCCAGGGAAGGGGACGAGCAGTACTTC.

This clonotype was detected ten times or more. The chain links TRBV10-1 to TRBJ2-2; tentative D call: TRBD2 (6 bases). Germline V CDR1 and CDR2: WNHNN, SYGVQD (reference sequence). Between the trimmed V and J ends, which lost 3 bases and 4 bases, there was a span of 12 bases. The CDR3 is 15 residues long. The CDR3 region has the DNA TGCGCCAGCAGTGATGGGCGGAGGGGCACCGGGGAGCTGTTTTTT. Residues: CASSDGRRGTGELFF.

About this clonotype itself: A much more abundant neighbour one base away suggests this may be a read error. The rearrangement links TRBV5-1 to TRBJ2-7, with a weak D call TRBD1 (6 bases). CDR3 length: 16 amino acids. CDR1 is SGHRS and CDR2 is YFSETQ in the germline V gene. The CDR3 here is CASSPQPQGTSHEQYF. Written as DNA, the CDR3 is TGCGCCAGCAGCCCCCAACCACAGGGAACCTCCCACGAGCAGTACTTC.

This clonotype occurred a few times. The chain has TRBV5-5 and TRBJ1-3; D not resolved. V was cut by 2 bases and J by 2 bases, with 11 bases left in between. In germline, CDR1 is SGHKS, CDR2 YYEKEE (reference sequence). This CDR3 region has 15 residues. CDR3 DNA sequence: TGTGCCAGCAGCTTATCGTTCGCAGCTGGAAACACCATATATTTT. Translation: CASSLSFAAGNTIYF. Variable domain in full (rest from reference TRBV5-5 and TRBJ1-3): DAGVTQSPTHLIKTRGQQVTLRCSPISGHKSVSWYQQVLGQGPQFIFQYYEKEERGRGNFPDRFSARQFPNYSSELNVNALLLGDSALYLCASSLSFAAGNTIYFGEGSWLTVV.

Many counts were recorded for this clonotype. This chain joins TRBV5-6 and TRBJ2-3, with 11 bases lining up with TRBD2. The CDR3 runs to 15 residues. Losses at the gene ends were 4 bases for V and 2 bases for J; bases not matched to a gene: 3. From germline, CDR1 is SGHDT and CDR2 YYEEEE. Written as DNA, the CDR3 is TGTGCCAGCAGCGAACTAGCGGGAGCCACAGATACGCAGTATTTT. Encoded protein: CASSELAGATDTQYF.

This clonotype was observed many times. V is TRBV5-1 and J is TRBJ2-1; D might be TRBD2 (6 bases). The length of the CDR3 is 16 residues. Germline V gene lookup returns CDR1 SGHRS and CDR2 YFSETQ. V lost 4 bases, J lost 7 bases, and 21 bases lay in between. The CDR3 DNA follows: TGCGCCAGCAGCCCCCACGAAACTAGCTTTACTAATGAGCAGTTCTTC. This gives the protein CASSPHETSFTNEQFF.

This clonotype occurred a few times. The chain has TRBV6-6 and TRBJ2-3, with TRBD2 matching 8 bases. Germline V CDR1 and CDR2: MNHNY, SVGAGI (reference sequence). With V trimmed by 2 bases and J by 4 bases, 5 bases remained unmatched. There are 15 residues in the CDR3. The CDR3 nucleotides are TGTGCCAGCAGTTACGGCGGGGGGCCCGCAGATACGCAGTATTTT. Translating gives CASSYGGGPADTQYF.

This clonotype was detected only a few times. This sequence joins TRBV29-1 and TRBJ2-4; 12 bases match TRBD2. V was pared by 4 bases and J by 8 bases, with 6 bases of the junction left unmatched. Germline values: CDR1 SQVTM, CDR2 ANQGSEA. The CDR3 covers 14 residues. CDR3 DNA sequence: TGCAGCGTTGGACTAGCGGGAGAGGGTGACATTCAGTACTTC. This translates into CSVGLAGEGDIQYF.

The gene calls are TRBV19 and TRBJ2-3; 9 bases line up with TRBD1. CDR3 size: 16 residues. The germline V gene encodes CDR1 LNHDA and CDR2 SQIVND (reference sequence). Unmatched junction bases numbered 9, after V lost 6 bases and J lost 2 bases. CDR3 in DNA: TGTGCCAGTAGCACTCCGGGACAGGGACTCACAGATACGCAGTATTTT. It is translated as CASSTPGQGLTDTQYF.

This clonotype was seen many times. The chain joins TRBV7-8 to TRBJ2-1; D possibly corresponds to TRBD1 (6 bases). Germline V lookup: CDR1 SGHVS, CDR2 FQNEAQ. CDR3 length: 12 residues. Between the trimmed V and J ends, which lost 5 bases and 9 bases, there was a span of 11 bases. The CDR3 DNA is TGTGCCAGCAGCCAAGGGGGTAGTGAGCAGTTCTTC. This translates into CASSQGGSEQFF.

This clonotype was observed at least ten times. The chain uses TRBV2 and TRBJ2-2; D is ambiguous. Trimming removed 0 bases from V and 8 bases from J, with 13 bases in between. This CDR3 is built from 15 residues. Germline assignment: CDR1 SNHLY and CDR2 FYNNEI. This CDR3 is CASSEALTVRGELFF. CDR3 sequence (DNA): TGTGCCAGCAGTGAAGCGCTTACCGTGCGAGGGGAGCTGTTTTTT.

This clonotype was seen many times. The genes are TRBV9 and TRBJ1-1; 7 nucleotides align to TRBD1. Trimming at V came to 4 bases and at J to 3 bases, leaving 6 bases not matched to a gene. Germline assignment: CDR1 SGDLS and CDR2 YYNGEE. This CDR3 is 14 amino acids long. The CDR3 reads CASSFIQGDTEAFF. The DNA for the CDR3 is TGTGCCAGCAGCTTTATCCAGGGGGACACTGAAGCTTTCTTT.

This clonotype was found many times. J is TRBJ2-3 and V is TRBV13; 10 nucleotides line up with TRBD2. Germline loops: CDR1 PRHDT, CDR2 FYEKMQ (reference sequence). V lost 0 bases, J lost 2 bases, and 5 bases stayed unmatched. CDR3 length: 17 residues. This CDR3 reads CASSLGLLAGDTDTQYF. Written as DNA, the CDR3 is TGTGCCAGCAGCTTAGGCCTCCTAGCGGGGGACACAGATACGCAGTATTTT. Filled out from reference TRBV13 and TRBJ2-3, the complete variable domain reads AAGVIQSPRHLIKEKRETATLKCYPIPRHDTVYWYQQGPGQDPQFLISFYEKMQSDKGSIPDRFSAQQFSDYHSELNMSSLELGDSALYFCASSLGLLAGDTDTQYFGPGTRLTVL.

This clonotype was observed at least ten times. The rearrangement links TRBV11-3 to TRBJ2-5, with D perhaps TRBD1 (6 bases). V was shortened by 6 bases and J by 1 base, with 12 bases between the two germline ends. This CDR3 contains 14 residues. In germline, CDR1 is SGHNT, CDR2 YENEEA. CDR3 loop: CASSQGWGQETQYF. Written as DNA, the CDR3 is TGTGCCAGCAGTCAGGGGTGGGGCCAAGAGACCCAGTACTTC.

This clonotype was seen at least ten times. This chain connects TRBV6-1 to TRBJ1-2; 9 nucleotides match TRBD1. V trimming: 7 bases; J trimming: 8 bases; junction bases outside the gene matches: 11. The germline V gene has CDR1 MNHNS and CDR2 SASEGT. This CDR3 has 14 residues. CDR3: CASKNTGGAWGYTF. CDR3 bases: TGTGCCAGCAAAAACACAGGGGGCGCGTGGGGCTACACCTTC.

V gene TRBV29-1 combines with J gene TRBJ2-3; D may be TRBD2 (5 bases). Germline CDR1 is SQVTM and CDR2 is ANQGSEA. V dropped 3 bases and J dropped 1 base, with 5 bases sitting between them. CDR3 length: 12 residues. The CDR3 is CSVERGTDTQYF. For the CDR3, the DNA is TGCAGCGTTGAGAGGGGCACAGATACGCAGTATTTT.

This clonotype was picked up a small number of times. At one boundary the junction diverges from the germline segment, which might be a read error. The rearrangement uses TRBV4-1 and TRBJ2-1; possibly TRBD1 for D (5 bases). Germline-derived CDR1 and CDR2 are MGHRA and YSYEKL. This CDR3 has 16 amino acids. The CDR3 sequence: CASSPTNGRAYNQQFF. In nucleotides, the CDR3 is TGCGCCAGCAGCCCAACCAATGGCAGGGCCTACAATCAGCAGTTCTTC.